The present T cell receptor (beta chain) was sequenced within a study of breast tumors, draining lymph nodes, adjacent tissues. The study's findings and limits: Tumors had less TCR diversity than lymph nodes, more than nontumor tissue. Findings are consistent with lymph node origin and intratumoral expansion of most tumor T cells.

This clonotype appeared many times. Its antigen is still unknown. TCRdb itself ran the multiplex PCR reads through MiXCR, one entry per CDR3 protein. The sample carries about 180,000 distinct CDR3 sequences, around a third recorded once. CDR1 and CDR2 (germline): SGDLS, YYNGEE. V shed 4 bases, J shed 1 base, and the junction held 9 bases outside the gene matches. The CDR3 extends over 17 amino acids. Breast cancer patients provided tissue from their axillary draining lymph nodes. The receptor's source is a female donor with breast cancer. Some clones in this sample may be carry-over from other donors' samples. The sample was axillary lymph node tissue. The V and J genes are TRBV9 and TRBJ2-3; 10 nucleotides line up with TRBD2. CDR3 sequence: CASSTLPGLAGTDTQYF. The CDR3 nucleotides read TGTGCCAGCAGCACCCTCCCCGGACTAGCGGGCACAGATACGCAGTATTTT.